This is a list of T cell receptor beta chains from one sample in a study of Tregs in tolerant kidney transplant recipients. Measured with immunoSEQ multiplex PCR; TCRdb has only the in-frame clones, and not every one. The repertoire has 200,000 to 300,000 clones, approximately 83% of them found once; the top ten carry about 0.64%. Material for sequencing was CD4+ T cells from blood. The receptor source for this set is a human donor in good health. Both conserved end residues are part of each CDR3. D genes are given only for firm matches. Clone sizes are given selectively: once, few, many, or a class where the clone is expanded.

d_gene,v_gene,j_gene,abundance,CDR3aa,CDR3nt
NA,TRBV2,TRBJ1-2,NA,CASSAQNYGYTF,TGTGCCAGCAGTGCTCAAAACTATGGCTACACCTTC
NA,TRBV19,TRBJ2-7,few,CASSSRRYEQYF,TGTGCCAGTAGTTCTAGGCGGTACGAGCAGTACTTC
NA,TRBV7-8,TRBJ2-7,NA,CASSLNYEQYF,TGTGCCAGCAGCTTGAATTACGAGCAGTACTTC
NA,TRBV6-1,TRBJ2-4,few,CATTQGQGGNIQYF,TGTGCCACCACACAGGGCCAGGGGGGGAACATTCAGTACTTC
TRBD1,TRBV5-4,TRBJ2-5,NA,CASSAGGTGTRETQYF,TGTGCCAGCAGCGCCGGAGGGACAGGGACCCGGGAGACCCAGTACTTC
NA,TRBV6-5,TRBJ1-2,NA,CASTTGLYGYTF,TGTGCCAGCACCACCGGACTATACGGCTACACCTTC
TRBD1,TRBV6-1,TRBJ2-7,NA,CASSGTGFNEQYF,TGTGCCAGCAGTGGGACAGGGTTCAACGAGCAGTACTTC
TRBD2,TRBV10-2,TRBJ2-7,NA,CASSERRGGRDEQYF,TGCGCCAGCAGTGAGCGTCGGGGGGGAAGGGACGAGCAGTACTTC
NA,TRBV10-3,TRBJ1-5,few,CAISDMGTLQPQHF,TGTGCCATCAGTGACATGGGGACGCTTCAGCCCCAGCATTTT
TRBD2,TRBV6-6,TRBJ2-3,NA,CASSYNGGAVADTQYF,TGTGCCAGCAGTTATAACGGGGGGGCCGTGGCAGATACGCAGTATTTT
NA,TRBV2,TRBJ1-2,NA,CASTIAKRGNGYTF,TGTGCCAGCACCATCGCCAAGAGGGGGAATGGCTACACCTTC
NA,TRBV6-5,TRBJ1-3,NA,CASRDSAISGNTIYF,TGTGCCAGCAGGGACAGTGCTATCTCTGGAAACACCATATATTTT
NA,TRBV21-1,TRBJ1-1,NA,CASSEGTGGTEAFF,TGTGCCAGCAGCGAAGGGACAGGGGGCACTGAAGCTTTCTTT
NA,TRBV21-1,TRBJ1-4,few,CARTLGGRGDATNEKLFF,TGTGCCAGGACCCTGGGGGGCCGGGGTGATGCAACTAATGAAAAACTGTTTTTT
NA,TRBV9,TRBJ1-1,NA,CASSVEGYSTEAFF,TGTGCCAGCAGCGTCGAGGGGTATTCCACTGAAGCTTTCTTT
NA,TRBV6-6,TRBJ2-1,NA,CASSPAGPYNEQFF,TGTGCCAGCAGCCCGGCGGGTCCCTACAATGAGCAGTTCTTC
TRBD1,TRBV7-9,TRBJ2-1,NA,CASRSDRGHNEQFF,TGTGCCAGCAGAAGCGACAGGGGGCATAATGAGCAGTTCTTC
TRBD2,TRBV7-9,TRBJ2-7,NA,CASSRRTSGSYYEQYF,TGTGCCAGCAGCCGGAGGACTAGCGGGAGTTACTACGAGCAGTACTTC